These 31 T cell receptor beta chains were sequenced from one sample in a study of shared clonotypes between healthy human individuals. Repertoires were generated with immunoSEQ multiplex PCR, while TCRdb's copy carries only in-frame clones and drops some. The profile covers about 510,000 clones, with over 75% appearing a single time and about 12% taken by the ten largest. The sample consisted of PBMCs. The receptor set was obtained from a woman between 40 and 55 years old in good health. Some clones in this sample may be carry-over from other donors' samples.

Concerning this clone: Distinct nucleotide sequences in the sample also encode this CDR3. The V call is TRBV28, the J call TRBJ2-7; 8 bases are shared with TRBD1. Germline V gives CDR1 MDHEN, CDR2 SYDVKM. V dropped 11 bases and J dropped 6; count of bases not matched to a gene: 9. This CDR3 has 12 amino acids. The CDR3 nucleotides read TGTGCCTCCCGCCAGGGGGCCCGCGAGCAGTACTTC. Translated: CASRQGAREQYF.

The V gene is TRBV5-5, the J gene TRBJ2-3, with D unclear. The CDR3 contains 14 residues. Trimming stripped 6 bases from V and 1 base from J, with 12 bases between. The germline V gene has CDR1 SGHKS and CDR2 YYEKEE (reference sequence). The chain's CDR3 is CASTHSSGTDTQYF. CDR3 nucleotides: TGTGCCAGCACCCATAGCTCGGGCACAGATACGCAGTATTTT. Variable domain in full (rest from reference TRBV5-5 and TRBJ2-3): DAGVTQSPTHLIKTRGQQVTLRCSPISGHKSVSWYQQVLGQGPQFIFQYYEKEERGRGNFPDRFSARQFPNYSSELNVNALLLGDSALYLCASTHSSGTDTQYFGPGTRLTVL.

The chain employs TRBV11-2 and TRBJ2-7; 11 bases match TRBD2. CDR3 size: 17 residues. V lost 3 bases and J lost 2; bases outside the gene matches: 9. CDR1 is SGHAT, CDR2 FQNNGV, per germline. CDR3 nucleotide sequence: TGTGCCAGCAGCTTCTCGCTAGCGGGAGGTTTTACCTACGAGCAGTACTTC. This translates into CASSFSLAGGFTYEQYF.

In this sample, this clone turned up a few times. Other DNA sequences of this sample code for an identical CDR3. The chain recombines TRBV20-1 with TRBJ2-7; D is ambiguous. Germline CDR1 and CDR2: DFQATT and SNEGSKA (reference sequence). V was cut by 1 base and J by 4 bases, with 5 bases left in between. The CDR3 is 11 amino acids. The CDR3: CSARGAYEQYF. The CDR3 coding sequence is TGCAGTGCTAGAGGGGCTTACGAGCAGTACTTC.

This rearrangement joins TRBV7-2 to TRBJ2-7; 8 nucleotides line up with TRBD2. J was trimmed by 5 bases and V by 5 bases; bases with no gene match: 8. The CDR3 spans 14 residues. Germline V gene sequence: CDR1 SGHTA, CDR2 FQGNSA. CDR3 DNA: TGTGCCAGCAGCCCGGGACTAGAAATGAACGAGCAGTACTTC. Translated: CASSPGLEMNEQYF. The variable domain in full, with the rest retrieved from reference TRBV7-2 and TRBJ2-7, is GAGVSQSPSNKVTEKGKDVELRCDPISGHTALYWYRQSLGQGLEFLIYFQGNSAPDKSGLPSDRFSAERTGGSVSTLTIQRTQQEDSAVYLCASSPGLEMNEQYFGPGTRLTVT.

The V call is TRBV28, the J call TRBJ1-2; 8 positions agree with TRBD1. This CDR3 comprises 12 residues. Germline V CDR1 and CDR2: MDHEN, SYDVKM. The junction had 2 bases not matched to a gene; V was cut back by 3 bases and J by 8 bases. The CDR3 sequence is CASSFWTGGYTF. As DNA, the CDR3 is TGTGCCAGCAGTTTCTGGACAGGGGGCTACACCTTC.

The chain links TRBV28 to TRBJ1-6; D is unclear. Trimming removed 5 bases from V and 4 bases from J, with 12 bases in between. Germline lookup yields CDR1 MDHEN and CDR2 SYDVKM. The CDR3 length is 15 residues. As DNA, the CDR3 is TGTGCCAGCAGTCCTCCGGGAGGTTATAATTCACCCCTCCACTTT. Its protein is CASSPPGGYNSPLHF.

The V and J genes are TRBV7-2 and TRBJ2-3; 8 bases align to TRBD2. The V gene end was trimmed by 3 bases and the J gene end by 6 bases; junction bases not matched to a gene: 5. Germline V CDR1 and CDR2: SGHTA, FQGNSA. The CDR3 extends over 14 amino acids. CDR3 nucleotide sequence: TGTGCCAGCAGCTTTGGACTAGCTGGCGATACGCAGTATTTT. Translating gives CASSFGLAGDTQYF.

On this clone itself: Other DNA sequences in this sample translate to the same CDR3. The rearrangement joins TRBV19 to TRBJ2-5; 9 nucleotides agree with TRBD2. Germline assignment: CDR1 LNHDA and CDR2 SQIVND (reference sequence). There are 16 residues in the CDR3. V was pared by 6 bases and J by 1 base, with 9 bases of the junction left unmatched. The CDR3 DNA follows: TGTGCCAGTAGACCGAACATAGCGGGAGCCCAAGAGACCCAGTACTTC. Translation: CASRPNIAGAQETQYF.

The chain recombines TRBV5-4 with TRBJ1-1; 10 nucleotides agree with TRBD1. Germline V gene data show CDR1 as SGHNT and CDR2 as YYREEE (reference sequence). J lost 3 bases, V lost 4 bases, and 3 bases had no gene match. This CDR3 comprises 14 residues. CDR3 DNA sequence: TGTGCCAGCAGCCTCGACAGGGGGCACACTGAAGCTTTCTTT. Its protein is CASSLDRGHTEAFF.

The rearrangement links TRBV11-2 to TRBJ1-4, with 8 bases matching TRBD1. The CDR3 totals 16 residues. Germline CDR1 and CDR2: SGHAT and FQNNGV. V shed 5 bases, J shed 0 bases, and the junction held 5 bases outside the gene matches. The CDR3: CASSRGQVATNEKLFF. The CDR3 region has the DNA TGTGCCAGCAGCCGGGGACAGGTCGCAACTAATGAAAAACTGTTTTTT.

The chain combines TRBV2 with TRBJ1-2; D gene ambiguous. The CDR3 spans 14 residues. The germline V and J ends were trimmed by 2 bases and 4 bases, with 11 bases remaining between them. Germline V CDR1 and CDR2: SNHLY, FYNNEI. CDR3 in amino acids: CASSESGSIYGYTF. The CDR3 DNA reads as TGTGCCAGCAGTGAATCGGGAAGTATCTATGGCTACACCTTC.

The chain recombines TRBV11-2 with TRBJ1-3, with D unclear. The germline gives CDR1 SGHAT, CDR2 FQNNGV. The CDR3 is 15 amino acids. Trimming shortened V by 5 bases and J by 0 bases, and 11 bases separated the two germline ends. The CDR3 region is CASSPRGASGNTIYF. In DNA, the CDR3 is TGTGCCAGCAGCCCCCGAGGAGCCTCTGGAAACACCATATATTTT.

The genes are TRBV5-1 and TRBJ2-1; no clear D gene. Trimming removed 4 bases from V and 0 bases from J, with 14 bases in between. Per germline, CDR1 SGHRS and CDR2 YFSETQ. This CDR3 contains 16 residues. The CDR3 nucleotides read TGCGCCAGCAGCCCTACTCAACTTGGCTCCTACAATGAGCAGTTCTTC. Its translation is CASSPTQLGSYNEQFF.

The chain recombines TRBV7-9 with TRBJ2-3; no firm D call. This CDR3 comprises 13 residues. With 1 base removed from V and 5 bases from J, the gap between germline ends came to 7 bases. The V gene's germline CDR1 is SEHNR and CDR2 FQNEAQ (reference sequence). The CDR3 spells CASSLVIGDTQYF. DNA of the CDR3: TGTGCCAGCAGCTTAGTGATTGGAGATACGCAGTATTTT. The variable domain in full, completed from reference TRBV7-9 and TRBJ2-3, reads DTGVSQNPRHKITKRGQNVTFRCDPISEHNRLYWYRQTLGQGPEFLTYFQNEAQLEKSRLLSDRFSAERPKGSFSTLEIQRTEQGDSAMYLCASSLVIGDTQYFGPGTRLTVL.

CDR3 in amino acids: CASSGPGSRPYEQYF. CDR3 DNA sequence: TGTGCCAGCAGTGGCCCGGGCAGCCGCCCCTACGAGCAGTACTTC. V is TRBV27 and J is TRBJ2-7, with no clear D. This CDR3 is 15 amino acids long. In germline, CDR1 is MNHEY, CDR2 SMNVEV (reference sequence). With 5 bases removed from V and 2 bases from J, the gap between germline ends came to 16 bases.

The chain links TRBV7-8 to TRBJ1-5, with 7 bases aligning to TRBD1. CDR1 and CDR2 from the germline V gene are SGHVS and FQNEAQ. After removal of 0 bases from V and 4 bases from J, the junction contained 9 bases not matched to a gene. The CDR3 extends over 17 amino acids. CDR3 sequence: CASSLALGQDYNQPQHF. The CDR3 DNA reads TGTGCCAGCAGCTTAGCGCTAGGACAGGACTATAATCAGCCCCAGCATTTT.

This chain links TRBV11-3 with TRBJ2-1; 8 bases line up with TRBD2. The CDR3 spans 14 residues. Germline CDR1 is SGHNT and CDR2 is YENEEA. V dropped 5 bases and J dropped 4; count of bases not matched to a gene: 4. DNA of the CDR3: TGTGCCAGCAGCCCTAGCGGGCATTACAATGAGCAGTTCTTC. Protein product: CASSPSGHYNEQFF.

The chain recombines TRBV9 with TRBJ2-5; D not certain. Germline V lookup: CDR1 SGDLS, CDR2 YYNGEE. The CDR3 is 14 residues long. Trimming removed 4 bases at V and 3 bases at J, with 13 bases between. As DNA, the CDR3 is TGTGCCAGCAGCCAAGAACCCGCCGAAGAGACCCAGTACTTC. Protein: CASSQEPAEETQYF.

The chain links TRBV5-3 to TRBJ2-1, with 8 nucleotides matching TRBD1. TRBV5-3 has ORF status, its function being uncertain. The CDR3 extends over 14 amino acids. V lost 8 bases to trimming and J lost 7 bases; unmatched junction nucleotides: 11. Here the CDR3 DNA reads TGTGCCAGCAGCCCGGGTAACAGGGGGAATGAGCAGTTCTTC. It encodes CASSPGNRGNEQFF.

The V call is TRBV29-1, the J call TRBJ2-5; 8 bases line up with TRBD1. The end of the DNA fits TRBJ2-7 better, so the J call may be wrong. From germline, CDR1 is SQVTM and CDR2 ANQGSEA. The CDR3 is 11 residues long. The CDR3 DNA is TGCAGCGGCCTCAGGGGGCGCGAGCAGTACTTC. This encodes CSGLRGREQYF.

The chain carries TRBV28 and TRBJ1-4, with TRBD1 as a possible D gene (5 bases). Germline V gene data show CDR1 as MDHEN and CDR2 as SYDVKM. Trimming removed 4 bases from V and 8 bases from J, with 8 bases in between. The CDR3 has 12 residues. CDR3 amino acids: CASSSGPEKLFF. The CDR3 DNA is TGTGCCAGCAGTTCGGGACCCGAAAAACTGTTTTTT.

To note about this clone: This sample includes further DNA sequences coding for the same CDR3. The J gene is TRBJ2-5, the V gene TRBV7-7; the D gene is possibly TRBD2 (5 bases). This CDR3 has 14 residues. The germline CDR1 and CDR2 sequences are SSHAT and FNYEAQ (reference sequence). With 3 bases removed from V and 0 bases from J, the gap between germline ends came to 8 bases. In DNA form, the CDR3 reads TGTGCCAGCAGCTTCGGAGCGGACCAAGAGACCCAGTACTTC. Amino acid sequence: CASSFGADQETQYF.

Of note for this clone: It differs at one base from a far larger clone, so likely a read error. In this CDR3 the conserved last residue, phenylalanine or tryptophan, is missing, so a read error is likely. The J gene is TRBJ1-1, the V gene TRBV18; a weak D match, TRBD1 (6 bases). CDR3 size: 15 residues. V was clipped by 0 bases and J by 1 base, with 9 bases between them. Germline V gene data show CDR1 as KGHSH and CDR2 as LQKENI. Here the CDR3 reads CASSPPGGQNTEAFS. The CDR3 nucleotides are TGTGCCAGCTCACCACCGGGGGGACAGAACACTGAAGCTTTCTCT.

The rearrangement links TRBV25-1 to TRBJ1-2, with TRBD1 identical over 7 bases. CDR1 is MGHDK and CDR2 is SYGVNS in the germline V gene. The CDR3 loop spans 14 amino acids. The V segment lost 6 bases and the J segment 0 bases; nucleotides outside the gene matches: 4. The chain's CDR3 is CASSRDSSNYGYTF. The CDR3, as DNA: TGTGCCAGCAGCCGGGACAGTTCTAACTATGGCTACACCTTC.

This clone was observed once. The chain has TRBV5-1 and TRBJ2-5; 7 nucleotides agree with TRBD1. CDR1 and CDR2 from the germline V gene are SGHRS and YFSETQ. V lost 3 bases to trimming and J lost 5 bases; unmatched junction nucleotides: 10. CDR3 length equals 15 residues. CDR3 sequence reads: CASSSLTGVTETQYF. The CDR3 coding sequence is TGCGCCAGCAGCTCCCTAACAGGGGTCACGGAGACCCAGTACTTC.

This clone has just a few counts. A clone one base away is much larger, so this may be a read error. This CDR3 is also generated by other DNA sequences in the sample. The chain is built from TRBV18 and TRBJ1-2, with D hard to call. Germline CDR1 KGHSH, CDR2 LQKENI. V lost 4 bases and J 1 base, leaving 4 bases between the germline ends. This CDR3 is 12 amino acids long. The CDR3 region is CASSLDNYGYTF. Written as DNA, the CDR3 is TGTGCCAGCTCACTAGATAACTATGGCTACACCTTC.

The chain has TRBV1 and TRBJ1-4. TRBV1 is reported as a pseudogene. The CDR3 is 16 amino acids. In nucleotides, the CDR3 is TGCACCAGCAGCCAAGATTTGAACAGGCGGGGTGAAAAACTGTTTTTT. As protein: CTSSQDLNRRGEKLFF.

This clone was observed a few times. The CDR3 is CASSQDVEGAVYNEQFF. DNA of the CDR3: TGTGCCAGCAGCCAAGATGTTGAGGGAGCGGTCTACAATGAGCAGTTCTTC. The chain has TRBV4-2 and TRBJ2-1, with D possibly being TRBD2 (5 bases). The germline CDR1 and CDR2 sequences are LGHNA and YNFKEQ. V lost 0 bases to trimming and J lost 3 bases, with 15 bases between them. This CDR3 comprises 17 residues.

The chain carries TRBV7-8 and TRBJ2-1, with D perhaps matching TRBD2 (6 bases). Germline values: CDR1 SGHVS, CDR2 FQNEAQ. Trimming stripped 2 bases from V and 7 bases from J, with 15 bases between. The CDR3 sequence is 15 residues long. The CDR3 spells CASSLSRRDYNEQFF. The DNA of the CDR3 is TGTGCCAGCAGCTTATCTAGGCGGGATTATAATGAGCAGTTCTTC.

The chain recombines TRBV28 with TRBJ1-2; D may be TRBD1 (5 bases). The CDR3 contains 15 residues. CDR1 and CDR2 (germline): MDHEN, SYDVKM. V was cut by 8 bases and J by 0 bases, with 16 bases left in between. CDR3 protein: CASRGTGGANYGYTF. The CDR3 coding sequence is TGTGCCAGCCGGGGAACCGGGGGGGCTAACTATGGCTACACCTTC.